The 27 T cell receptor beta chains below come from one sample, sequenced in a study of blood T cell repertoires in COVID-19. Method: immunoSEQ multiplex PCR; TCRdb's copy keeps in-frame clones and lacks some. The repertoire holds roughly 100,000 clones, with around four fifths as singletons. Sequencing was carried out using peripheral blood. The source is a human donor in a cohort sampled during active COVID-19.

The chain recombines TRBV4-2 with TRBJ2-3, with D possibly TRBD2 on 6 matching bases. V gave up 3 bases and J gave up 2 bases, with 12 bases separating them. The CDR3 sequence is 15 residues long. Germline-derived CDR1 and CDR2 are LGHNA and YNFKEQ. CDR3 sequence: CASSQAGLNTDTQYF. The CDR3 DNA is TGTGCCAGCAGCCAGGCGGGACTTAACACAGATACGCAGTATTTT.

This clone was found a few times. The chain couples TRBV7-9 to TRBJ2-1, with 9 bases aligning to TRBD2. CDR1 and CDR2 from the germline V gene are SEHNR and FQNEAQ (reference sequence). The CDR3 has 14 residues. J gave up 6 bases and V 1 base, and 1 base lay outside the gene matches. CDR3 sequence (DNA): TGTGCCAGCAGCTTAGGAGCGGGGGGCAATGAGCAGTTCTTC. It translates to CASSLGAGGNEQFF.

CDR3 protein: CAIRGVPNEKLFF. Here the CDR3 DNA reads TGTGCCATCAGAGGGGTTCCTAATGAAAAACTGTTTTTT. J is TRBJ1-4 and V is TRBV10-3; weak D call: TRBD1 (5 bases). The CDR3 is made up of 13 amino acids. Trimming cost V 6 bases and J 3 bases, with 8 bases left between them. Germline V gene lookup returns CDR1 ENHRY and CDR2 SYGVKD.

The chain has TRBV10-2 and TRBJ2-7, with 7 bases fitting TRBD2. With V trimmed by 8 bases and J by 0 bases, 7 bases remained unmatched. Germline V gives CDR1 WSHSY, CDR2 SAAADI. The CDR3 contains 14 residues. The CDR3, as DNA: TGCGCCAGCCGGGAGGAGGGTAGCTCCTACGAGCAGTACTTC. Amino acids: CASREEGSSYEQYF.

This chain uses TRBV19 with TRBJ2-7, with 9 bases aligning to TRBD1. The CDR3 totals 14 residues. Trimming cost V 4 bases and J 5 bases; bases outside gene matches: 6. Looked up from germline, CDR1 is LNHDA and CDR2 is SQIVND (reference sequence). The CDR3: CASSTQGAHDEQYF. The CDR3 DNA reads as TGTGCCAGTAGTACACAGGGGGCGCACGACGAGCAGTACTTC.

The chain is built from TRBV10-1 and TRBJ1-1; possible D gene TRBD1, 5 bases. Germline V gives CDR1 WNHNN, CDR2 SYGVQD (reference sequence). V gave up 5 bases and J gave up 6 bases, with 13 bases separating them. The CDR3 extends over 13 amino acids. For the CDR3, the DNA is TGCGCCAGCAGTCCGGGGGGTTCTTCTGAAGCTTTCTTT. It codes for CASSPGGSSEAFF.

The V call is TRBV5-4, the J call TRBJ2-7; 8 positions agree with TRBD1. CDR1 and CDR2 from the germline V gene are SGHNT and YYREEE (reference sequence). The CDR3 is 13 residues long. Trimming at V came to 3 bases and at J to 7 bases, leaving 6 bases not matched to a gene. CDR3 coding DNA: TGTGCCAGCAGCTCGAGGACAGGGAGGGAGCAGTACTTC. Its protein is CASSSRTGREQYF.

The chain employs TRBV7-9 and TRBJ2-5, with 9 positions matching TRBD1. Germline loops: CDR1 SEHNR, CDR2 FQNEAQ (reference sequence). This CDR3 is 15 amino acids long. Germline trimming cut 5 bases from V and 2 bases from J; bases unmatched to any gene: 6. This CDR3 is CASSPTGGRQETQYF. CDR3 nucleotide sequence: TGTGCCAGCAGCCCGACAGGGGGGCGACAAGAGACCCAGTACTTC.

This chain uses TRBV7-8 with TRBJ1-2; perhaps TRBD1 as D (6 bases). Germline loops: CDR1 SGHVS, CDR2 FQNEAQ. V lost 5 bases to trimming and J lost 7 bases, with 17 bases between them. This CDR3 region has 14 residues. Here the CDR3 DNA reads TGTGCCAGCAGCGAGAGAGGGGGTTCTGGTGGCTACACCTTC. It translates to CASSERGGSGGYTF.

This clone was seen just once. The chain recombines TRBV2 with TRBJ1-1; TRBD1 agrees at 7 bases. The V and J ends lost 6 bases and 4 bases, in that order; junction bases with no gene match: 17. Looked up from germline, CDR1 is SNHLY and CDR2 is FYNNEI. This CDR3 is built from 17 residues. The DNA of the CDR3 is TGTGCCAGCAGCCCGTACCTCGGGACAGATCAAGGCACTGAAGCTTTCTTT. This codes for CASSPYLGTDQGTEAFF.

The chain carries TRBV11-3 and TRBJ2-3; 8 bases are shared with TRBD2. This CDR3 has 16 amino acids. The trim removed 5 bases at V and 5 bases at J, leaving 12 bases unmatched. Germline V CDR1 and CDR2: SGHNT, YENEEA. CDR3 sequence reads: CASSARGGSGVDTQYF. The CDR3 region has the DNA TGTGCCAGCAGCGCCCGGGGGGGTAGCGGAGTAGATACGCAGTATTTT. The entire variable domain, with the rest obtained from reference TRBV11-3 and TRBJ2-3, is as follows: EAGVVQSPRYKIIEKKQPVAFWCNPISGHNTLYWYLQNLGQGPELLIRYENEEAVDDSQLPKDRFSAERLKGVDSTLKIQPAELGDSAVYLCASSARGGSGVDTQYFGPGTRLTVL.

The chain is built from TRBV3-1 (or the pseudogene TRBV3-2) and TRBJ2-5; 9 positions match TRBD2. Germline CDR1 LGHDT, CDR2 YNNKEL (reference sequence). The junction had 3 bases not matched to a gene; V was cut back by 6 bases and J by 4 bases. The CDR3 contains 13 residues. Written as DNA, the CDR3 is TGTGCCAGCAGGGGGACTAGCAGAGAGACCCAGTACTTC. Encoded protein: CASRGTSRETQYF.

The V call is TRBV15, the J call TRBJ1-3, with D possibly being TRBD1 (5 bases). CDR3 length: 14 amino acids. The V gene's germline CDR1 is LNHNV and CDR2 YYDKDF (reference sequence). Trimming took 0 bases from V and 6 from J, leaving 9 bases between them. In DNA form, the CDR3 reads TGTGCCACCAGCAGAGACAGGGCGACAAACACCATATATTTT. It encodes CATSRDRATNTIYF.

This chain links TRBV2 with TRBJ2-2; 9 bases fit TRBD2. V gave up 1 base and J gave up 6 bases; unmatched junction bases: 9. The germline V gene encodes CDR1 SNHLY and CDR2 FYNNEI. The length of the CDR3 is 17 residues. The CDR3 protein is CASSEGGLAGIPGELFF. The CDR3 DNA sequence: TGTGCCAGCAGTGAAGGGGGGCTAGCGGGGATCCCCGGGGAGCTGTTTTTT.

As DNA, the CDR3 is TGTGCCAGCAGCCCACAGTTCCAACAGGGCGGTGGTGAAGCTTTCTTT. Encoded protein: CASSPQFQQGGGEAFF. V usage is TRBV11-2 and J usage is TRBJ1-1, with a weak D call TRBD1 (6 bases). V was clipped by 5 bases and J by 7 bases, with 23 bases between them. This CDR3 comprises 16 residues. The germline V gene has CDR1 SGHAT and CDR2 FQNNGV.

The gene calls are TRBV7-2 and TRBJ1-1, with D maybe TRBD1 (6 bases). This CDR3 region has 12 residues. The ends were cut back, 5 bases at V and 8 bases at J, with 12 bases in the middle. Germline V gene data show CDR1 as SGHTA and CDR2 as FQGNSA. The CDR3 region has the DNA TGTGCCAGCAGCCCTCAAGGACAGGAAGCTTTCTTT. This sequence encodes CASSPQGQEAFF.

The sample holds one count of this clone. This chain connects TRBV5-1 to TRBJ1-2; 7 bases line up with TRBD1. Trimming removed 3 bases from V and 3 bases from J; junction bases left unmatched: 11. The CDR3 covers 16 residues. Germline V gene lookup returns CDR1 SGHRS and CDR2 YFSETQ. CDR3 coding DNA: TGCGCCAGCAGCTACGGAATTACAGGGGAGCACTATGGCTACACCTTC. Its translation: CASSYGITGEHYGYTF.

DNA of the CDR3: TGCGCCAGCAGCCAATTCTCCGGGGGAGCCGATACGCAGTATTTT. Translating gives CASSQFSGGADTQYF. The chain joins TRBV4-1 to TRBJ2-3, with D perhaps matching TRBD2 (6 bases). The CDR3 covers 15 residues. Germline CDR1 reads MGHRA; CDR2 reads YSYEKL. The germline V and J ends were trimmed by 2 bases and 6 bases, with 15 bases remaining between them.

V is TRBV15 and J is TRBJ2-3; TRBD1 agrees at 9 bases. Per the germline V gene, CDR1 is LNHNV and CDR2 is YYDKDF (reference sequence). There are 15 residues in the CDR3. V shed 1 base and J 2 bases; nucleotides not matched to a gene: 1. The CDR3 spells CATSRGDRATDTQYF. The CDR3 region has the DNA TGTGCCACCAGCAGAGGGGACAGGGCCACAGATACGCAGTATTTT.

V is TRBV11-2 and J is TRBJ2-7, with TRBD1 matching 9 bases. The CDR3 consists of 13 residues. Per the germline V gene, CDR1 is SGHAT and CDR2 is FQNNGV. The J segment lost 6 bases and the V segment lost 5 bases, leaving 5 bases of the junction unmatched. CDR3 sequence: CASSLGQGIEQYF. The CDR3 DNA follows: TGTGCCAGCAGCCTGGGACAGGGCATCGAGCAGTACTTC.

The chain combines TRBV12-3 or TRBV12-4 with TRBJ2-3; D possibly corresponds to TRBD2 (6 bases). CDR3 length: 13 residues. The V and J ends lost 7 bases and 4 bases respectively, with 12 bases between them. The CDR3 nucleotides read TGTGCCAGCACTTGGAGGGAACCAGATACGCAGTATTTT. It yields the protein CASTWREPDTQYF.

The chain links TRBV7-9 to TRBJ1-1, with D unclear. Germline CDR1 is SEHNR and CDR2 is FQNEAQ (reference sequence). This CDR3 comprises 11 residues. Trimming took 7 bases from V and 4 from J, leaving 7 bases between them. CDR3 DNA sequence: TGTGCCAGCACCCGGGGCACTGAAGCTTTCTTT. This translates into CASTRGTEAFF.

This chain joins TRBV9 and TRBJ1-6; D not resolved. V lost 0 bases, J lost 11 bases, and 12 bases lay in between. The CDR3 totals 14 residues. Germline CDR1 SGDLS, CDR2 YYNGEE. CDR3 nucleotide sequence: TGTGCCAGCAGCGTAGAGCAGGCTTCACCACCCCTCCACTTT. This encodes CASSVEQASPPLHF.

This clone showed up just once. CDR3 region: CASSYDGTYLNEQFF. The CDR3 DNA is TGTGCCAGCAGCTACGACGGGACTTACCTCAATGAGCAGTTCTTC. The chain joins TRBV13 to TRBJ2-1; perhaps TRBD2 as D (6 bases). Germline V lookup: CDR1 PRHDT, CDR2 FYEKMQ (reference sequence). With 4 bases removed from V and 6 bases from J, the gap between germline ends came to 16 bases. The CDR3 runs to 15 residues.

The chain carries TRBV5-1 and TRBJ2-7; the match to TRBD1 covers 7 bases. The CDR3 loop spans 13 amino acids. J lost 2 bases, V lost 4 bases, and 3 bases had no gene match. CDR1 is SGHRS, CDR2 YFSETQ, per germline. CDR3 amino acids: CASSDGTAYEQYF. The CDR3 nucleotides are TGCGCCAGCAGCGATGGGACAGCCTACGAGCAGTACTTC.

V gene TRBV2 combines with J gene TRBJ2-3; the D gene is possibly TRBD2 (6 bases). The CDR3 runs 14 residues. Trimming took off 4 bases at V and 3 bases at J, with 11 bases between the two ends. Germline CDR1 is SNHLY and CDR2 is FYNNEI. The CDR3 DNA reads TGTGCCAGCAGTGTACTAGCTTGGACAGATACGCAGTATTTT. Its protein product is CASSVLAWTDTQYF.

The rearrangement joins TRBV19 to TRBJ2-2, with 10 bases fitting TRBD1. V dropped 3 bases and J dropped 4; count of bases not matched to a gene: 2. This CDR3 is built from 15 residues. Germline V gene sequence: CDR1 LNHDA, CDR2 SQIVND (reference sequence). Here the CDR3 reads CASSIGQGGTGELFF. The CDR3 DNA is TGTGCCAGTAGTATCGGACAGGGGGGCACCGGGGAGCTGTTTTTT.